These 25 T cell receptor beta chains were sequenced from one sample in a study of post-analysis software for immune sequencing data. Study results and caveats: Compared with controls, patients had more of about five TRBV segments, including TRBV5-6, TRBV5-1 and TRBV20-1.

TCR beta cDNA libraries had unique molecular identifiers. TCRdb passed the PCR reads through MiXCR, listing each CDR3 protein once. The repertoire holds roughly 600,000 distinct CDR3 sequences, roughly 47% seen once, with 1.5% to 2% in the top ten. These receptors lack a known antigen. Sequenced: blood. The source is a girl between 10 and 17 years old with multiple sclerosis.

This clonotype has more than one count but fewer than ten. V and J are TRBV28 and TRBJ2-4; no firm D call. The end of the DNA is better explained by TRBJ2-7, so the J call may be wrong. The CDR3 spans 12 residues. Germline CDR1 reads MDHEN; CDR2 reads SYDVKM. The CDR3 DNA reads as TGTGCCAGCAGTGGCCCCCCACGCGAGCAGTACTTC. The encoded protein is CASSGPPREQYF.

The rearrangement links TRBV7-2 to TRBJ2-7; tentative D call: TRBD1 (7 bases). The CDR3 totals 15 residues. The germline V and J ends were trimmed by 5 bases and 1 base, with 15 bases remaining between them. Germline assignment: CDR1 SGHTA and CDR2 FQGNSA. CDR3: CASSVRDRLSYEQYF. CDR3 DNA sequence: TGTGCCAGCAGCGTGCGGGACAGACTTTCCTACGAGCAGTACTTC.

This clonotype appeared a few times. This chain joins TRBV20-1 and TRBJ2-5, with TRBD2 matching over 12 bases. Trimming cost V 5 bases and J 4 bases; bases outside gene matches: 11. Germline V gene data show CDR1 as DFQATT and CDR2 as SNEGSKA (reference sequence). CDR3 length: 16 amino acids. The CDR3 here is CSAPPASGRAAETQYF. Here the CDR3 DNA reads TGCAGTGCTCCCCCGGCTAGCGGGAGGGCCGCAGAGACCCAGTACTTC.

The J gene is TRBJ2-2, the V gene TRBV7-9, with 9 bases lining up with TRBD2. The CDR3 spans 17 residues. V trimming: 2 bases; J trimming: 3 bases; junction bases outside the gene matches: 7. Looked up from germline, CDR1 is SEHNR and CDR2 is FQNEAQ (reference sequence). The CDR3 loop is CASSLKTKREDTGELFF. Here the CDR3 DNA reads TGTGCCAGCAGCTTAAAGACAAAGCGGGAGGACACCGGGGAGCTGTTTTTT.

The V and J genes are TRBV12-3 or TRBV12-4 and TRBJ2-1; D is perhaps TRBD2 (5 bases). The CDR3 runs 13 residues. Trimming stripped 6 bases from V and 2 bases from J, with 8 bases between. The CDR3 sequence: CASRSEAYNEQFF. In DNA, the CDR3 is TGTGCCAGCAGGTCGGAGGCCTACAATGAGCAGTTCTTC.

CDR3 bases: TGTGCCAGCAGTTCCGGCCTTGGGCAGTACTTC. Translated: CASSSGLGQYF. The V call is TRBV27, the J call TRBJ2-7, with unresolved D. The CDR3 sequence is 11 residues long. From germline, CDR1 is MNHEY and CDR2 SMNVEV (reference sequence). Trimming shortened V by 4 bases and J by 9 bases, and 10 bases separated the two germline ends.

This clonotype was found many times. The chain links TRBV20-1 to TRBJ2-6; D may be TRBD1 (5 bases). The germline gives CDR1 DFQATT, CDR2 SNEGSKA (reference sequence). This CDR3 comprises 15 residues. V was pared by 3 bases and J by 0 bases, with 9 bases between. The CDR3 reads CSARVRGSGANVLTF. As DNA, the CDR3 is TGCAGTGCTAGGGTTAGGGGCTCTGGGGCCAACGTCCTGACTTTC.

The chain has TRBV3-1 and TRBJ2-1, with D tentatively TRBD1 or TRBD2 (6 bases each). This CDR3 spans 16 amino acids. Germline values: CDR1 LGHDT, CDR2 YNNKEL (reference sequence). The V and J ends lost 6 bases and 4 bases respectively, with 19 bases between them. The CDR3 spells CASSKSTGRRYNEQFF. Written as DNA, the CDR3 is TGTGCCAGCAGTAAGTCTACAGGGAGGCGATACAATGAGCAGTTCTTC.

This chain uses TRBV9 with TRBJ1-1; unclear D gene. This CDR3 spans 15 amino acids. The germline V gene encodes CDR1 SGDLS and CDR2 YYNGEE. Trimming pared 4 bases from V and 1 base from J, leaving 14 bases between. This CDR3 is CASSPQVRGNTEAFF. The CDR3 bases are TGTGCCAGCAGCCCCCAGGTGCGGGGGAACACTGAAGCTTTCTTT.

The chain combines TRBV4-2 with TRBJ1-2; 7 nucleotides agree with TRBD1. The CDR3 consists of 14 residues. Germline V gene lookup returns CDR1 LGHNA and CDR2 YNFKEQ. The V segment lost 0 bases and the J segment 4 bases; nucleotides outside the gene matches: 2. CDR3 residues: CASSQEQGTYGYTF. For the CDR3, the DNA is TGTGCCAGCAGCCAAGAACAGGGGACCTATGGCTACACCTTC.

The rearrangement joins TRBV7-3 to TRBJ1-2; possibly TRBD1 for D (6 bases). The CDR3 covers 13 residues. Germline values: CDR1 SGHTA, CDR2 FQGTGA. The ends were cut back, 7 bases at V and 4 bases at J, with 13 bases in the middle. Here the CDR3 DNA reads TGTGCCAGCACCAAAGACAGGATCTATGGCTACACCTTC. The encoded protein is CASTKDRIYGYTF.

The gene calls are TRBV19 and TRBJ2-5; TRBD2 agrees at 8 bases. The J call may be wrong; the DNA end is better matched by TRBJ2-7. Germline V gene lookup returns CDR1 LNHDA and CDR2 SQIVND (reference sequence). The CDR3 consists of 13 residues. In nucleotides, the CDR3 is TGTGCCAGTAGCCCCCGGGGGGGTAACGAGCAGTACTTC. It translates to CASSPRGGNEQYF.

CDR3 in DNA: TGTGCCAGCAGCCCCGTAGGGGGTACGGGGGGGCTGGATGAGCAGTTCTTC. Its translation: CASSPVGGTGGLDEQFF. This chain uses TRBV9 with TRBJ2-1, with 8 bases lining up with TRBD2. The trim removed 4 bases at V and 8 bases at J, leaving 17 bases unmatched. Germline V gene data show CDR1 as SGDLS and CDR2 as YYNGEE. The CDR3 totals 17 residues.

This clonotype was recorded a few times. The CDR3 here is CASSSLGGEKLFF. CDR3 sequence (DNA): TGTGCCAGCAGCTCCCTGGGTGGGGAAAAACTGTTTTTT. The genes are TRBV7-9 and TRBJ1-4, with D hard to call. Germline-derived CDR1 and CDR2 are SEHNR and FQNEAQ (reference sequence). Trimming left V 4 bases short and J 8 bases short, with 11 bases between. CDR3 length equals 13 residues. Full variable domain (remainder filled in from reference TRBV7-9 and TRBJ1-4): DTGVSQNPRHKITKRGQNVTFRCDPISEHNRLYWYRQTLGQGPEFLTYFQNEAQLEKSRLLSDRFSAERPKGSFSTLEIQRTEQGDSAMYLCASSSLGGEKLFFGSGTQLSVL.

CDR3 residues: CSARGATSRDEQFF. The DNA of the CDR3 is TGCAGTGCTAGAGGTGCCACTAGCAGGGATGAGCAGTTCTTC. V gene TRBV20-1 combines with J gene TRBJ2-1; D perhaps matches TRBD2 (6 bases). There are 14 residues in the CDR3. Trimming removed 1 base at V and 8 bases at J, with 15 bases between. Germline CDR1 DFQATT, CDR2 SNEGSKA (reference sequence).

The chain links TRBV7-2 to TRBJ2-3; no clear D. Per germline, CDR1 SGHTA and CDR2 FQGNSA. The V end lost 6 bases, the J end lost 3 bases, and 10 bases lay between the germline ends. CDR3 size: 13 residues. DNA for the CDR3: TGTGCCAGCAGTCGGACCGCGACAGATACGCAGTATTTT. Translating it yields CASSRTATDTQYF.

The rearrangement uses TRBV12-3 or TRBV12-4 and TRBJ2-3, with a possible D match to TRBD1 (7 bases). The CDR3 is 15 amino acids. Between the trimmed V and J ends, which lost 10 bases and 6 bases, there was a span of 23 bases. In DNA form, the CDR3 reads TGTGCCACCCGGAGGGACCCAGGGGGGTCCGATACGCAGTATTTT. Amino acid sequence: CATRRDPGGSDTQYF.

The V call is TRBV6-4, the J call TRBJ2-5; D gene ambiguous. The DNA end is a closer match to TRBJ2-7, so the J assignment may be wrong. CDR1 is MRHNA, CDR2 SNTAGT, per germline. The CDR3 spans 17 residues. The CDR3 sequence: CASSDSKVVEDGYEQYF. The CDR3 DNA reads TGTGCCAGCAGTGACTCGAAGGTTGTTGAAGATGGCTACGAGCAGTACTTC.

This chain links TRBV3-1 with TRBJ2-5, with 8 positions matching TRBD1. V was pared by 3 bases and J by 4 bases, with 7 bases of the junction left unmatched. The length of the CDR3 is 15 residues. The V gene's germline CDR1 is LGHDT and CDR2 YNNKEL (reference sequence). CDR3 amino acids: CASSHNLDRGETQYF. CDR3 DNA: TGTGCCAGCAGCCATAATTTAGACAGGGGAGAGACCCAGTACTTC.

Only a few counts were recorded for this clonotype. The chain carries TRBV10-3 and TRBJ2-4; D is perhaps TRBD1 (5 bases). The CDR3 spans 16 residues. V dropped 2 bases and J dropped 4 bases, with 15 bases sitting between them. Germline values: CDR1 ENHRY, CDR2 SYGVKD. CDR3 in amino acids: CAISEAVTDTKNIQYF. Here the CDR3 DNA reads TGTGCCATCAGTGAGGCAGTGACAGATACTAAAAACATTCAGTACTTC.

In this sample, this clonotype turned up a few times. The chain recombines TRBV20-1 with TRBJ2-7, with 11 bases matching TRBD2. The CDR3 consists of 18 residues. Unmatched junction bases numbered 12, after V lost 2 bases and J lost 0 bases. Germline V CDR1 and CDR2: DFQATT, SNEGSKA (reference sequence). The CDR3 reads CSARPHPGTSGISYEQYF. For the CDR3, the DNA is TGCAGTGCTAGACCACACCCCGGGACTAGCGGCATCTCCTACGAGCAGTACTTC.

V and J are TRBV6-5 and TRBJ2-7; D possibly corresponds to TRBD1 (5 bases). CDR3 length equals 13 residues. V dropped 4 bases and J dropped 2 bases, with 9 bases sitting between them. Germline CDR1 is MNHEY and CDR2 is SVGAGI. The CDR3 nucleotides read TGTGCCAGCAGTTTCAGGGATGCCTACGAGCAGTACTTC. Residues: CASSFRDAYEQYF.

This clonotype was found a few times. This chain uses TRBV5-6 with TRBJ2-1; TRBD1 agrees at 10 bases. The length of the CDR3 is 17 residues. Germline values: CDR1 SGHDT, CDR2 YYEEEE. J lost 4 bases, V lost 4 bases, and 11 bases had no gene match. The CDR3 sequence is CASSQSPGTGEYNEQFF. In DNA form, the CDR3 reads TGTGCCAGCAGCCAATCCCCCGGGACAGGGGAGTACAATGAGCAGTTCTTC.

The chain combines TRBV5-1 with TRBJ1-2; D is ambiguous. CDR1 is SGHRS, CDR2 YFSETQ, per germline. The CDR3 totals 14 residues. V lost 0 bases and J 3 bases, leaving 9 bases between the germline ends. CDR3 loop: CASSLGAADYGYTF. The CDR3 DNA reads TGCGCCAGCAGCTTGGGGGCCGCGGACTATGGCTACACCTTC. The variable domain in full, completed from reference TRBV5-1 and TRBJ1-2, reads KAGVTQTPRYLIKTRGQQVTLSCSPISGHRSVSWYQQTPGQGLQFLFEYFSETQRNKGNFPGRFSGRQFSNSRSEMNVSTLELGDSALYLCASSLGAADYGYTFGSGTRLTVV.

At least ten counts were recorded for this clonotype. The genes are TRBV7-7 and TRBJ2-3; TRBD2 agrees at 9 bases. Germline CDR1 is SSHAT and CDR2 is FNYEAQ (reference sequence). The CDR3 sequence is 15 residues long. V dropped 5 bases and J dropped 3; count of bases not matched to a gene: 6. The CDR3 loop reads CASSASSGETDTQYF. The CDR3 nucleotides read TGTGCCAGCAGCGCATCTAGCGGGGAGACAGATACGCAGTATTTT.